This T cell receptor (beta chain) was found in a study of early T cells in non-severe SARS-CoV-2 infection. This clonotype was found many times. MiXCR, run by TCRdb on the 5' RACE reads, gives a single entry per CDR3 protein. The table shows 55,000 to 80,000 distinct CDR3 sequences, with 10% to 15% occurring only once. Germline CDR1 LGHNA, CDR2 YSLEER. The CDR3 contains 14 residues. V lost 0 bases, J lost 1 base, and 7 bases lay in between. The TCR was taken from an adult who was a healthcare worker with PCR-confirmed SARS-CoV-2 infection or an uninfected control (not recorded which). This sequence joins TRBV4-3 and TRBJ2-7; the D is unclear. The material sequenced was whole blood. DNA of the CDR3: TGCGCCAGCAGCCAAGATGGGCAGTCCTACGAGCAGTACTTC. The encoded protein is CASSQDGQSYEQYF.